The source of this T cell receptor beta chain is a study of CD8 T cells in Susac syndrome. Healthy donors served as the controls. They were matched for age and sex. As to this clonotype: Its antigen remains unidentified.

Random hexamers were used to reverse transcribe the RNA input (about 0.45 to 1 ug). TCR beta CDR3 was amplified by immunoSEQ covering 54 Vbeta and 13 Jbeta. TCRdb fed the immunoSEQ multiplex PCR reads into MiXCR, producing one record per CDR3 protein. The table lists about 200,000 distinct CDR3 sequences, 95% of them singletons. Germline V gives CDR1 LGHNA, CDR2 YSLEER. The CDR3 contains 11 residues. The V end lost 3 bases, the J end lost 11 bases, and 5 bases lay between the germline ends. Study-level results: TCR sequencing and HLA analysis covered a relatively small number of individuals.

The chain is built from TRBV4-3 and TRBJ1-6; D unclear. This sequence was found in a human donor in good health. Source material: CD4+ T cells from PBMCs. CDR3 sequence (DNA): TGCGCCAGCAGCCATCATCCACCCCTCCACTTT. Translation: CASSHHPPLHF.